Included here is one T cell receptor beta chain sequence, with context. Other DNA variants within this sample encode the same CDR3. Samples were taken at baseline and on day 1 of cycles 4 and 7. Data came from immunoSEQ multiplex PCR; TCRdb stores just in-frame clones and leaves some out. The sample includes some 45,000 clones, more than 75% of them seen just once. This sample stems from a study of OX40 agonist ivuxolimab in advanced cancers. The CDR3 is 11 amino acids. V lost 6 bases, J lost 5 bases, and 7 bases lay in between. Germline values: CDR1 MNHEY, CDR2 SMNVEV (reference sequence). The rearrangement links TRBV27 to TRBJ2-5, with TRBD1 as a possible D gene (5 bases). The TCR originated in an adult with an advanced solid tumor such as melanoma, head and neck, liver or kidney cancer. The sequencing here drew on CD4+ or CD8+ T cells sorted from blood, taken in a trial of the OX40 agonist ivuxolimab. The CDR3 protein is CASRGQETQYF. As DNA, the CDR3 is TGTGCCAGCAGGGGGCAGGAGACCCAGTACTTC.